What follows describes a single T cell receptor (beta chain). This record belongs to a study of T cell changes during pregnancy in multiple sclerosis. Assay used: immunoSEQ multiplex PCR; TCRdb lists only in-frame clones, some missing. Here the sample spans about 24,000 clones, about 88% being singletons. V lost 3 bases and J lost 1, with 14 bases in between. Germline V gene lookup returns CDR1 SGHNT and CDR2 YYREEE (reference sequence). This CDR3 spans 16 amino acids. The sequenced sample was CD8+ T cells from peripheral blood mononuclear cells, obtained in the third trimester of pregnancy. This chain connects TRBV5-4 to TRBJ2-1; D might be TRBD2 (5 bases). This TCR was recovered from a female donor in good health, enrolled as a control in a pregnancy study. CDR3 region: CASSWASFSSYNEQFF. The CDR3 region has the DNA TGTGCCAGCAGCTGGGCTAGCTTCTCGTCCTACAATGAGCAGTTCTTC.